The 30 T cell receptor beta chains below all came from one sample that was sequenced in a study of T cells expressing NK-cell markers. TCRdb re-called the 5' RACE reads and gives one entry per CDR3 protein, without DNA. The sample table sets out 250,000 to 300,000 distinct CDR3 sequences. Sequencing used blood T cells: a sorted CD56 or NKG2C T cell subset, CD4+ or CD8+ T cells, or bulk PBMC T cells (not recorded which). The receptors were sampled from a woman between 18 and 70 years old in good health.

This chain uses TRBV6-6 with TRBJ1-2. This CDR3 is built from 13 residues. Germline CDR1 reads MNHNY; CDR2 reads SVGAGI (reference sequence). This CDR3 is CASTSQGSYGYTF.

The chain's CDR3 is CASSELGTYEQYF. This chain connects TRBV5-1 to TRBJ2-7. The CDR3 loop spans 13 amino acids. The germline V gene has CDR1 SGHRS and CDR2 YFSETQ.

The CDR3 protein is CSASGRYNEQFF. The chain recombines TRBV20-1 with TRBJ2-1. The CDR3 totals 12 residues. Germline CDR1 and CDR2: DFQATT and SNEGSKA (reference sequence).

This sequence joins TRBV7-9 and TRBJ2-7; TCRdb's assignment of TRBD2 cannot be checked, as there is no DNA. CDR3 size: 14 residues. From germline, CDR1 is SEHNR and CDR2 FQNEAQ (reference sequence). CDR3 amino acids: CASSLLARPYEQYF.

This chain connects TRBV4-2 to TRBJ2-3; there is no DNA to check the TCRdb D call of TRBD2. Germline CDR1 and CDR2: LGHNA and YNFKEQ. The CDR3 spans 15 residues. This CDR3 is CASSQERGPTDTQYF.

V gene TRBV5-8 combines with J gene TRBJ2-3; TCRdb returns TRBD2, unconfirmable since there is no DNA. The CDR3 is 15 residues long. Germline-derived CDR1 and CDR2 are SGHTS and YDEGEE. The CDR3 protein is CASNRGRVPPDTQYF.

CDR3 sequence: CSTKGGGLISPQHF. The J gene is TRBJ1-5, the V gene TRBV20-1; TCRdb's D call of TRBD1 is untestable without DNA. The CDR3 sequence is 14 residues long. Germline CDR1 DFQATT, CDR2 SNEGSKA (reference sequence).

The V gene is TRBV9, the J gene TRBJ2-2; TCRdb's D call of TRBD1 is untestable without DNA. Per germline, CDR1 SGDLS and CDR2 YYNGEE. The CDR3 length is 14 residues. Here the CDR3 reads CASSSAGGPGELFF.

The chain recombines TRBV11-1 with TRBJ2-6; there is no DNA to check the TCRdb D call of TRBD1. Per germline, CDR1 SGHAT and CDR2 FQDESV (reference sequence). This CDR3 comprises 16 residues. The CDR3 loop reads CASSLLGASGANVLTF.

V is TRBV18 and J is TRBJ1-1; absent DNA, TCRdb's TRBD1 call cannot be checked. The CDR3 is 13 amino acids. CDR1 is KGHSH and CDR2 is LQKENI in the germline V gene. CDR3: CASSPGGNTEAFF.

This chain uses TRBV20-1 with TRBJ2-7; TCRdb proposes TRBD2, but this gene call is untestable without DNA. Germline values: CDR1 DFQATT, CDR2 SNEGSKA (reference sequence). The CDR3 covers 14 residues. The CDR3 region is CSAHGGASSYEQYF.

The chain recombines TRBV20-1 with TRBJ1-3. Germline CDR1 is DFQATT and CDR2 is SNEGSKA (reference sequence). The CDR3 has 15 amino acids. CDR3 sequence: CSARGLGLSGNTIYF.

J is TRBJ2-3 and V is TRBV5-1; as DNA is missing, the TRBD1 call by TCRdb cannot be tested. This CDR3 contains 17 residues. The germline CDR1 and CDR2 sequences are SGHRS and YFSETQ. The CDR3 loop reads CASSLGRQGTSMDTQYF.

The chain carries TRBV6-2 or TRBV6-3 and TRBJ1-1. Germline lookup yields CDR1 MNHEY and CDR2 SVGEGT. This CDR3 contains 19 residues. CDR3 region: CASSYPTSFSRGMNTEAFF.

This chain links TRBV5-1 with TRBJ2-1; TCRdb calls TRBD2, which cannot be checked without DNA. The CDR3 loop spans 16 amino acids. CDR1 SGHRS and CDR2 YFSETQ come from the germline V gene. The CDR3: CASSPDGSGSGSPADF.

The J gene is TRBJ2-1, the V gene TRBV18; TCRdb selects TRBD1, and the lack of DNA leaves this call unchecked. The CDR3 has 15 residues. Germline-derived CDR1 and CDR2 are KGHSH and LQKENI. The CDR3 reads CASSPLQGSYNEQFF.

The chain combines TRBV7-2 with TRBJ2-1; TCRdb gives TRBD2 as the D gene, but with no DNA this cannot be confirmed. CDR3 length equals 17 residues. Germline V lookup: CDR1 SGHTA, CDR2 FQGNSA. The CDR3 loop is CASSPGLAGGQGYEQFF.

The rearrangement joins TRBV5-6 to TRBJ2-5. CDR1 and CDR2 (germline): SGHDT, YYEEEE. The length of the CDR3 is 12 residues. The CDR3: CASSSERETQYF.

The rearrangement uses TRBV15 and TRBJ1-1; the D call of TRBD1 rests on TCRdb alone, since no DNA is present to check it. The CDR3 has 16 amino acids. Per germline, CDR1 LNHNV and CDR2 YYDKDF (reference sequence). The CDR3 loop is CATSSRDLLRNTEAFF.

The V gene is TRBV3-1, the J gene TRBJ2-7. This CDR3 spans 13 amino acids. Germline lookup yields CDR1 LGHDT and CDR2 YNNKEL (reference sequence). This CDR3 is CASSHNRRNEQYF.

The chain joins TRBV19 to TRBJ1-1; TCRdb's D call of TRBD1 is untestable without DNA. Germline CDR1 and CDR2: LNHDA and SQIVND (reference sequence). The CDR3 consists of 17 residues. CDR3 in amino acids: CASSPDRVTGVGTEAFF.

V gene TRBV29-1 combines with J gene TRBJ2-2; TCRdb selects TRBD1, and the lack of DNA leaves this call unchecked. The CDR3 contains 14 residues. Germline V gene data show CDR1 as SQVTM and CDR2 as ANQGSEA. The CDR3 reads CSVPKGRNTGELFF.

The CDR3 loop reads CASSLRGGQPQHF. V usage is TRBV7-8 and J usage is TRBJ1-5. Germline values: CDR1 SGHVS, CDR2 FQNEAQ. The CDR3 spans 13 residues.

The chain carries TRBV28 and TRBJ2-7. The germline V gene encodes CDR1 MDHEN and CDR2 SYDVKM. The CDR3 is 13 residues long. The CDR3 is CASSSGSAYEQYF.

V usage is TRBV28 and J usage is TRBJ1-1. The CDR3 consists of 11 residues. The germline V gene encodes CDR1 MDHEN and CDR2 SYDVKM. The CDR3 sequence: CASSFWTEAFF.

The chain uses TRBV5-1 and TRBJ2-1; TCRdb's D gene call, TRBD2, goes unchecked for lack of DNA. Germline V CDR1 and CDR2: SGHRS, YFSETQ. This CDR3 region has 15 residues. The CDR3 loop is CASSLNQRIYNEQFF.

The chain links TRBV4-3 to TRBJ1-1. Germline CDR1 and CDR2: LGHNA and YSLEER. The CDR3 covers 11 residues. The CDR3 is CASSQIAEAFF.

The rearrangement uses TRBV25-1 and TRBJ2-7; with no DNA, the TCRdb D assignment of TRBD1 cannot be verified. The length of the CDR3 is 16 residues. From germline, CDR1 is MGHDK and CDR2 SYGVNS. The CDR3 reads CASSPPTGLSSYEQYF.

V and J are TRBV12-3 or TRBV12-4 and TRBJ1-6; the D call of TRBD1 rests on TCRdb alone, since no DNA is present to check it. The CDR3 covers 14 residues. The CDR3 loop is CASRPGLDNSPLHF.

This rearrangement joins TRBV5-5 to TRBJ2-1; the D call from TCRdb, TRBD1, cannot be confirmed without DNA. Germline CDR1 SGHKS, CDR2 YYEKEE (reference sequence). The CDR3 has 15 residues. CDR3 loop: CASSFGPGRHNEQFF.